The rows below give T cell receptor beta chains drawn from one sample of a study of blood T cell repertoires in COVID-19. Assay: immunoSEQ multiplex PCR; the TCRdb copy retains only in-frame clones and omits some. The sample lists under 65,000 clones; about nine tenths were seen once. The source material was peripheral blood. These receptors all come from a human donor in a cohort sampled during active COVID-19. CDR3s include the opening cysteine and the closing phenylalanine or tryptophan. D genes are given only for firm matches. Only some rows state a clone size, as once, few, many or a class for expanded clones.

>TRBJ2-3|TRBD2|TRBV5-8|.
CASSARGGEDTQYF
TGTGCCAGCAGCGCGCGGGGGGGCGAAGATACGCAGTATTTT
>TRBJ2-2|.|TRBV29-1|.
CSVEEGGTGELFF
TGCAGCGTTGAAGAGGGCGGGACCGGGGAGCTGTTTTTT
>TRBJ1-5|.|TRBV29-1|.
CSVGNRDQPQHF
TGCAGCGTAGGGAACAGGGATCAGCCCCAGCATTTT
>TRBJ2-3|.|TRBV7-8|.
CASSSSLATSTDTQYF
TGTGCCAGCAGCTCCAGTTTGGCGACTAGCACAGATACGCAGTATTTT
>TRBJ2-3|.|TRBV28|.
CASSLGMGRVTDTQYF
TGTGCCAGCAGTTTAGGTATGGGGCGCGTTACAGATACGCAGTATTTT
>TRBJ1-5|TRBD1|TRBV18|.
CASSSGQGNNQPQHF
TGTGCCAGCTCATCAGGACAGGGGAACAATCAGCCCCAGCATTTT
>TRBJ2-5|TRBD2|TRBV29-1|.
CSVGSLRGETQYF
TGCAGCGTTGGGTCTTTGCGGGGGGAGACCCAGTACTTC
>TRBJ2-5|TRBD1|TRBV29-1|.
CSGTPTGTGQTQYF
TGCAGCGGTACCCCGACAGGGACGGGTCAGACCCAGTACTTC
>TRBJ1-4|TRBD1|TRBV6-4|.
CASRADRGSEKLFF
TGTGCCAGCAGAGCCGACAGGGGGAGCGAAAAACTGTTTTTT
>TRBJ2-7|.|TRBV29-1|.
CSVAVAGVGQYF
TGCAGCGTTGCGGTGGCAGGTGTTGGGCAGTACTTC
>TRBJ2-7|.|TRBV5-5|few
CASSPGRSYEQYF
TGTGCCAGCAGCCCGGGTCGCTCCTACGAGCAGTACTTC
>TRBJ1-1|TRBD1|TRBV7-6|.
CASSHSTGARNTEAFF
TGTGCCAGCAGCCACTCGACAGGGGCCAGGAACACTGAAGCTTTCTTT
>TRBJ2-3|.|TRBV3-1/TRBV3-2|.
CASRLGRGSSTDTQYF
TGTGCCAGCCGGCTGGGCAGGGGCAGTAGTACAGATACGCAGTATTTT
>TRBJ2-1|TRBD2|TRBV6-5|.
CASQGSSGRAQFF
TGTGCCTCCCAGGGGTCAAGCGGGAGGGCGCAGTTCTTC
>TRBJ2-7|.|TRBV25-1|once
CASRARYYEQYF
TGTGCCAGCAGAGCCCGTTACTACGAGCAGTACTTC
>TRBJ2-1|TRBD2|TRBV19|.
CASSARLAGANEQFF
TGTGCCAGTAGTGCGCGACTAGCGGGGGCCAATGAGCAGTTCTTC
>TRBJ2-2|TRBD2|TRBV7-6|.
CASSFSGTNTGELFF
TGTGCCAGCAGCTTTAGCGGGACAAACACCGGGGAGCTGTTTTTT
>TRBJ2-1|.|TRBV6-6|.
CASKNPGHGIYNEQFF
TGTGCCAGCAAAAACCCGGGACACGGGATTTACAATGAGCAGTTCTTC
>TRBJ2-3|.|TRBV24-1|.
CATSEEPGREGLDTQYF
TGTGCCACCAGTGAGGAACCGGGCCGCGAGGGTCTAGATACGCAGTATTTT
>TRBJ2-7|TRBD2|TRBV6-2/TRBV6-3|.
CASSPGRTSGSGGEQYF
TGTGCCAGCAGTCCCGGACGGACTAGCGGGAGTGGGGGAGAGCAGTACTTC
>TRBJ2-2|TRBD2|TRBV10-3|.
CAISREGSKGNTGELFF
TGTGCCATCTCTAGGGAGGGAAGTAAGGGGAACACCGGGGAGCTGTTTTTT
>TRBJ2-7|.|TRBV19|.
CASSITGSRAEQYF
TGTGCCAGTAGTATAACCGGGAGTCGGGCCGAGCAGTACTTC
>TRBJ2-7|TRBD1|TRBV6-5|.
CASSYSLRTGGYEQYF
TGTGCCAGCAGTTACTCCTTACGGACAGGGGGGTACGAGCAGTACTTC
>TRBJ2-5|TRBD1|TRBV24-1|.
CATSDIQGTQETQYF
TGTGCCACCAGTGATATACAGGGGACCCAAGAGACCCAGTACTTC
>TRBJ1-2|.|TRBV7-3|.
CASSTGSRGYTF
TGTGCCAGCAGTACAGGGTCCCGGGGCTACACCTTC
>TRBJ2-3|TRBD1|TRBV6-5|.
CASTTGISADTQYF
TGTGCCAGCACGACAGGGATATCTGCAGATACGCAGTATTTT
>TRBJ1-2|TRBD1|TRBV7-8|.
CASTPRTGRGYGYTF
TGTGCCAGCACTCCCAGGACAGGGCGAGGCTATGGCTACACCTTC
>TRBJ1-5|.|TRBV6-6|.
CASSYSGSNQPQHF
TGTGCCAGCAGTTACTCGGGCAGCAATCAGCCCCAGCATTTT
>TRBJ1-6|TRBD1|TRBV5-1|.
CASSLVGDRNSPLHF
TGCGCCAGCAGCTTGGTTGGGGACAGAAATTCACCCCTCCACTTT
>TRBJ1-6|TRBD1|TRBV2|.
CASSGQGAGGSPLHF
TGTGCCAGCAGCGGACAGGGGGCGGGCGGTTCACCCCTCCACTTT
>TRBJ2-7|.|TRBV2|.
CASSVPLREQYF
TGTGCCAGCAGTGTTCCTCTGCGCGAGCAGTACTTC
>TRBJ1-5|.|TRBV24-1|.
CATSPGGVGNQPQHF
TGTGCCACCAGTCCGGGCGGGGTGGGCAATCAGCCCCAGCATTTT
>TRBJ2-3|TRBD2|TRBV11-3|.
CASSHQLAGVSDTQYF
TGTGCCAGCAGCCACCAACTAGCGGGAGTTTCAGATACGCAGTATTTT
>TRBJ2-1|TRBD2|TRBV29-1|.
CSVEASGRPYNEQFF
TGCAGCGTTGAGGCTAGCGGGAGACCCTACAATGAGCAGTTCTTC
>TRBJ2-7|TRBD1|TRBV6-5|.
CASSYDGTGREQYF
TGTGCCAGCAGTTACGACGGGACAGGGCGCGAGCAGTACTTC
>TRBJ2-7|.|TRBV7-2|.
CASSVLGLEQYF
TGTGCCAGCAGCGTACTTGGTCTAGAGCAGTACTTC
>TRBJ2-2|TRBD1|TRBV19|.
CASSIPDRVRWTGELFF
TGTGCCAGTAGTATACCTGACAGGGTGAGATGGACCGGGGAGCTGTTTTTT
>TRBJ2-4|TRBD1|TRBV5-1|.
CASSASRGSNIQYF
TGCGCCAGCAGCGCCTCCAGGGGGTCAAACATTCAGTACTTC
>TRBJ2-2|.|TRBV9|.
CASSVGETVTLPSWNTGELFF
TGTGCCAGCAGCGTAGGCGAGACAGTGACCCTTCCCTCCTGGAACACCGGGGAGCTGTTTTTT
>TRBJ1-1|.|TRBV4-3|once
CASSQDLPNTEAFF
TGCGCCAGCAGCCAAGATCTCCCGAACACTGAAGCTTTCTTT
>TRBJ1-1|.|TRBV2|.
CASSEEANTEAFF
TGTGCCAGCAGTGAGGAGGCGAACACTGAAGCTTTCTTT
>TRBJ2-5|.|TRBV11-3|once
CASSFTRGETQYF
TGTGCCAGCAGCTTTACTAGAGGCGAGACCCAGTACTTC
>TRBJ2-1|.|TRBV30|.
CAWKGGERYNEQFF
TGTGCCTGGAAAGGGGGGGAGCGTTACAATGAGCAGTTCTTC
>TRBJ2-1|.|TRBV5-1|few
CASGSLGNEQFF
TGCGCCAGTGGGAGTCTTGGCAATGAGCAGTTCTTC
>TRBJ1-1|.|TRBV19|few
CASSMGLWMNTEAFF
TGTGCCAGTAGTATGGGACTGTGGATGAACACTGAAGCTTTCTTT
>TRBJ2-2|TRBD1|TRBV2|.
CASSDGTGPTGELFF
TGTGCCAGCAGCGATGGGACAGGGCCCACCGGGGAGCTGTTTTTT